A single sample gave rise to the 2 T cell receptor beta chains below, sequenced in a study of shared clonotypes between healthy human individuals. CD45RO-negative, CCR7-positively selected cells formed the naive CD8 fraction, excluding terminally differentiated effector memory CD45RA+ cells. Here immunoSEQ multiplex PCR was the method, and the copy in TCRdb shows in-frame clones only, minus some. The data show over 750,000 clones, with 90% to 98% seen just once and over 0.2% held by the top ten. Sequencing was carried out using naive CD8+ T cells sorted from blood. Every receptor here comes from a young man in good health.

The V call is TRBV4-3, the J call TRBJ2-1; a possible D gene is TRBD1 (8 bases). The CDR3 is made up of 17 amino acids. V was pared by 0 bases and J by 4 bases, with 16 bases between. In germline, CDR1 is LGHNA, CDR2 YSLEER. This CDR3 reads CASSQDRTGGLYNEQFF. The CDR3 region has the DNA TGCGCCAGCAGCCAAGATCGAACAGGGGGACTATACAATGAGCAGTTCTTC.

The rearrangement links TRBV11-2 to TRBJ2-1, with 16 bases matching TRBD2. CDR1 is SGHAT and CDR2 is FQNNGV in the germline V gene. The junction had 9 bases not matched to a gene; V was cut back by 6 bases and J by 7 bases. This CDR3 has 17 amino acids. The CDR3 loop reads CASSEGTSGRGRNEQFF. DNA of the CDR3: TGTGCCAGCAGTGAGGGGACTAGCGGGAGGGGAAGGAATGAGCAGTTCTTC.